These T cell receptor beta chains were read from a single sample in a study of control samples from healthy donors and cancer patients. Libraries were prepared by immunoSEQ multiplex PCR; TCRdb keeps only in-frame clonotypes and omits some of them. The table shows some 90,000 clones, with 70% to 90% occurring only once. The specimen sequenced was blood. These receptors were taken from a woman aged 55-69 years in good health. CDR3s include the opening cysteine and the closing phenylalanine or tryptophan. D genes are given only for firm matches. Expanded clones get a size class; other rows say once, few or many, or leave the size out.

size: few
V: TRBV5-3
J: TRBJ1-1
length: 14
D: NA
DNA: TGTGCCAGAGGACTGAGAGCCTCGAACACTGAAGCTTTCTTT
CDR3: CARGLRASNTEAFF

size: NA
V: TRBV5-1
J: TRBJ2-1
length: 15
D: TRBD2
DNA: TGCGCCAGCAGCTTGGTCGGGGGGGCTGACAATGAGCAGTTCTTC
CDR3: CASSLVGGADNEQFF

size: once
V: TRBV19
J: TRBJ2-3
length: 17
D: TRBD2
DNA: TGTGCCAGTAGAAATCGATACTCTAGCGGGACTAGAGATACGCAGTATTTT
CDR3: CASRNRYSSGTRDTQYF

size: NA
V: TRBV5-1
J: TRBJ1-1
length: 18
D: TRBD1
DNA: TGCGCCAGCAGTTTGGAGGGGGACAGGGGAGGCATGAACACTGAAGCTTTCTTT
CDR3: CASSLEGDRGGMNTEAFF

size: once
V: TRBV18
J: TRBJ1-5
length: 16
D: NA
DNA: TGTGCCAGCTCACTAGGGACATCACATAGCAATCAGCCCCAGCATTTT
CDR3: CASSLGTSHSNQPQHF

size: NA
V: TRBV18
J: TRBJ1-4
length: 18
D: TRBD1
DNA: TGTGCCAGCTCACCTTTGAGCCTCCAGGGACAGAGAAATGAAAAACTGTTTTTT
CDR3: CASSPLSLQGQRNEKLFF

size: few
V: TRBV6-1
J: TRBJ1-3
length: 17
D: NA
DNA: TGTGCCAGCAGTGAATCCACAGGGCTCGCTAGTGGAAACACCATATATTTT
CDR3: CASSESTGLASGNTIYF

size: NA
V: TRBV5-6
J: TRBJ1-1
length: 12
D: NA
DNA: TGTGCCAGCAGCCTCTCAAGGACTGAAGCTTTCTTT
CDR3: CASSLSRTEAFF

size: NA
V: TRBV5-1
J: TRBJ2-1
length: 14
D: NA
DNA: TGCGCCAGCAGCCCTGACCCCGGTGACGATGAGCAGTTCTTC
CDR3: CASSPDPGDDEQFF

size: NA
V: TRBV5-1
J: TRBJ1-2
length: 15
D: TRBD1
DNA: TGCGCCAGCAGCTCAGGGACAGGAGGCGATCGGGGCTACACCTTC
CDR3: CASSSGTGGDRGYTF

size: NA
V: TRBV6-2/TRBV6-3
J: TRBJ2-7
length: 13
D: NA
DNA: TGTGCCAGCAGTCCCTCCTCAATATACGAGCAGTACTTC
CDR3: CASSPSSIYEQYF

size: NA
V: TRBV7-2
J: TRBJ1-6
length: 16
D: NA
DNA: TGTGCCAGCAGCTTGATGGGCCGTTACATGCGGTCACCCCTCCACTTT
CDR3: CASSLMGRYMRSPLHF

size: NA
V: TRBV29-1
J: TRBJ1-4
length: 15
D: TRBD1
DNA: TGCAGCGCCCTAATGATGGACAGGGGCGTTGAAAAACTGTTTTTT
CDR3: CSALMMDRGVEKLFF

size: medium-sized
V: TRBV3-1/TRBV3-2
J: TRBJ2-7
length: 11
D: NA
DNA: TGTGCCAGCAGCTTCTCCTACGAGCAGTACTTC
CDR3: CASSFSYEQYF

size: once
V: TRBV5-4
J: TRBJ1-6
length: 14
D: NA
DNA: TGTGCCAGCAGCTTGGACAGGGATAATTCACCCCTCCACTTT
CDR3: CASSLDRDNSPLHF

size: NA
V: TRBV18
J: TRBJ1-2
length: 16
D: TRBD1
DNA: TGTGCCAGCTCACCCCTGACAGGGCGAGACAACTATGGCTACACCTTC
CDR3: CASSPLTGRDNYGYTF

size: once
V: TRBV5-4
J: TRBJ2-5
length: 17
D: TRBD2
DNA: TGTGCCAGCAGCTTGACTAGCGGGGGCCCCCAGAAAGAGACCCAGTACTTC
CDR3: CASSLTSGGPQKETQYF

size: NA
V: TRBV28
J: TRBJ2-7
length: 15
D: TRBD2
DNA: TGTGCCAGCCGTACTAGCGGGAGGACAACCTACGAGCAGTACTTC
CDR3: CASRTSGRTTYEQYF

size: NA
V: TRBV12-3/TRBV12-4
J: TRBJ1-1
length: 11
D: TRBD1
DNA: TGTGCCAGCAGCTTGACAGGGTCGGTTTTCTTT
CDR3: CASSLTGSVFF

size: NA
V: TRBV19
J: TRBJ1-3
length: 15
D: NA
DNA: TGTGCCAGTAGTCGACAGGACCGCTCTGGAAACACCATATATTTT
CDR3: CASSRQDRSGNTIYF

size: NA
V: TRBV28
J: TRBJ1-2
length: 14
D: NA
DNA: TGTGCCAGCAGTTTAGGAGGGAGCAACTATGGCTACACCTTC
CDR3: CASSLGGSNYGYTF

size: NA
V: TRBV6-5
J: TRBJ1-6
length: 15
D: NA
DNA: TGTGCCAGCAGTACCAGGGTCCGCCTTAATTCACCCCTCCACTTT
CDR3: CASSTRVRLNSPLHF

size: once
V: TRBV9
J: TRBJ2-3
length: 15
D: NA
DNA: TGTGCCAGCCCTGGAGTGTCCCGCGGGGCAGATACGCAGTATTTT
CDR3: CASPGVSRGADTQYF

size: NA
V: TRBV2
J: TRBJ2-2
length: 15
D: TRBD1
DNA: TGTGCCAGCAGGATACAGGGGATGACGACCGGGGAGCTGTTTTTT
CDR3: CASRIQGMTTGELFF

size: NA
V: TRBV3-1/TRBV3-2
J: TRBJ2-2
length: 13
D: NA
DNA: TGTGCCAGCAGCCGGGGGATCACCGGGGAGCTGTTTTTT
CDR3: CASSRGITGELFF

size: NA
V: TRBV6-4
J: TRBJ1-6
length: 17
D: NA
DNA: TGTGCCAGCAGTGCCTCAAGGCGGGCAGAGTATAATTCACCCCTCCACTTT
CDR3: CASSASRRAEYNSPLHF

size: NA
V: TRBV7-9
J: TRBJ2-5
length: 17
D: NA
DNA: TGTGCCAGCAGCTTATCCAGGGTGGGACCGGGGCAAGAGACCCAGTACTTC
CDR3: CASSLSRVGPGQETQYF

size: NA
V: TRBV2
J: TRBJ2-3
length: 13
D: TRBD1
DNA: TGTGCCAGCAGCCTACAGGGGGCAGATACGCAGTATTTT
CDR3: CASSLQGADTQYF

size: NA
V: TRBV3-1/TRBV3-2
J: TRBJ2-7
length: 14
D: TRBD1
DNA: TGTGCCAGCAGCCTGGGACAGGGGGGCTACGAGCAGTACTTC
CDR3: CASSLGQGGYEQYF

size: few
V: TRBV7-2
J: TRBJ1-2
length: 13
D: NA
DNA: TGTGCCAGCAGCTTGGGGAGGGAAGCTGGCTACACCTTC
CDR3: CASSLGREAGYTF

size: NA
V: TRBV30
J: TRBJ1-2
length: 12
D: NA
DNA: TGTGCCTGGAGTGTGGGTGGGGATGGCTACACCTTC
CDR3: CAWSVGGDGYTF

size: NA
V: TRBV5-1
J: TRBJ1-2
length: 14
D: NA
DNA: TGCGCCAGCAGCCCCGGGGTAGTAAACTATGGCTACACCTTC
CDR3: CASSPGVVNYGYTF

size: NA
V: TRBV27
J: TRBJ1-1
length: 16
D: TRBD1
DNA: TGTGCCAGCAGTTCCAGTTGGACAGGGAGACAGACTGAAGCTTTCTTT
CDR3: CASSSSWTGRQTEAFF

size: NA
V: TRBV30
J: TRBJ2-2
length: 15
D: TRBD2
DNA: TGTGCAAAAGCGAGCGGGAGCAGGGTCACCGGGGAGCTGTTTTTT
CDR3: CAKASGSRVTGELFF

size: NA
V: TRBV14
J: TRBJ2-1
length: 16
D: NA
DNA: TGTGCCAGCAGCCAAGATCGAGGGACGCACTACAATGAGCAGTTCTTC
CDR3: CASSQDRGTHYNEQFF

size: NA
V: TRBV7-9
J: TRBJ1-6
length: 13
D: NA
DNA: TGTGCCAGCAGCTTAAACACCAATTCACCCCTCCACTTT
CDR3: CASSLNTNSPLHF

size: NA
V: TRBV5-1
J: TRBJ2-4
length: 11
D: NA
DNA: TGCGCCAGCCGAGGCGAAAACATTCAGTACTTC
CDR3: CASRGENIQYF

size: once
V: TRBV7-3
J: TRBJ2-5
length: 15
D: TRBD2
DNA: TGTGCCAGCAGCTTAAAGGTAGCGGGAAAAGAGACCCAGTACTTC
CDR3: CASSLKVAGKETQYF

size: NA
V: TRBV11-2
J: TRBJ1-1
length: 15
D: NA
DNA: TGTGCCAGCAGCTTAAATGGGGCCCTGAACACTGAAGCTTTCTTT
CDR3: CASSLNGALNTEAFF

size: NA
V: TRBV11-2
J: TRBJ2-1
length: 15
D: TRBD2
DNA: TGTGCCAGCAGCTTTACTAGCGGGGGGGCCGGTGAGCAGTTCTTC
CDR3: CASSFTSGGAGEQFF

size: NA
V: TRBV27
J: TRBJ1-1
length: 13
D: NA
DNA: TGTGCCAGCAGTCTGGGACCACTTACTGAAGCTTTCTTT
CDR3: CASSLGPLTEAFF

size: medium-sized
V: TRBV6-5
J: TRBJ2-1
length: 14
D: NA
DNA: TGTGCCAGCAGGCCTGCGTCACCGTACAATGAGCAGTTCTTC
CDR3: CASRPASPYNEQFF

size: NA
V: TRBV7-9
J: TRBJ1-2
length: 15
D: NA
DNA: TGTGCCAGCAGTATGCCCTATCAGGGCCTCTATGGCTACACCTTC
CDR3: CASSMPYQGLYGYTF